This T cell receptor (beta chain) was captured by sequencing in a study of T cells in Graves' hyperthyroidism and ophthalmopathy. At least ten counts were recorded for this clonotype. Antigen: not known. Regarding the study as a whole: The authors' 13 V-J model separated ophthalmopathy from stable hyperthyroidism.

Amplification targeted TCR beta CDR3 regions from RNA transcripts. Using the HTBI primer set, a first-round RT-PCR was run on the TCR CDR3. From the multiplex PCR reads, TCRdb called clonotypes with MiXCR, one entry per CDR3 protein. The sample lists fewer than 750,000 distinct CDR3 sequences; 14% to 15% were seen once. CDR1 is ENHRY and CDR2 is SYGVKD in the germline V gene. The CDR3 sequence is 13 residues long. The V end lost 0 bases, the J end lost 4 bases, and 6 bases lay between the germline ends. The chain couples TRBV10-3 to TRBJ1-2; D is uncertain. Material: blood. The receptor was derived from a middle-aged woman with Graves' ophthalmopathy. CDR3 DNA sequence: TGTGCCATCAGTGAGTCTCCAGTCTATGGCTACACCTTC. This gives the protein CAISESPVYGYTF.